These 15 T cell receptor beta chains share one sample of origin, sequenced in a study of T-cell reconstitution after alpha-beta-depleted transplantation in children. Preparation of the TCRbeta library used unique molecular identifiers. MiXCR was run by TCRdb on the PCR reads, yielding one entry per CDR3 protein. This repertoire shows approximately 630,000 distinct CDR3 sequences, 10% to 15% found once; its top ten account for approximately 0.8%. The specimen comprised PBMCs, sampled before TCRalphabeta/CD19-depleted stem cell transplant. These TCRs come from a girl aged 2 to 9 with congenital amegakaryocytic thrombocytopenia, due to receive a stem cell transplant.

The sample holds many counts of this clonotype. CDR3 in amino acids: CSAQSGSGYNEQFF. Written as DNA, the CDR3 is TGCAGTGCTCAGAGCGGGAGTGGGTACAATGAGCAGTTCTTC. The gene calls are TRBV20-1 and TRBJ2-1; TRBD2 agrees at 8 bases. This CDR3 has 14 residues. V gave up 5 bases and J gave up 4 bases; unmatched junction bases: 7. Germline V gene lookup returns CDR1 DFQATT and CDR2 SNEGSKA (reference sequence).

This clonotype was recorded a few times. The V and J genes are TRBV11-1 and TRBJ2-2; D is unresolved. In germline, CDR1 is SGHAT, CDR2 FQDESV (reference sequence). The ends were cut back, 3 bases at V and 6 bases at J, with 14 bases in the middle. The CDR3 covers 15 residues. CDR3: CASSFGNLPAGELFF. CDR3 nucleotide sequence: TGTGCCAGCAGCTTTGGAAATCTCCCGGCCGGGGAGCTGTTTTTT.

This chain links TRBV5-6 with TRBJ2-1; a weak D match, TRBD2 (6 bases). V shed 1 base and J shed 0 bases, with 8 bases lying between them. The length of the CDR3 is 15 residues. Germline CDR1 and CDR2: SGHDT and YYEEEE. CDR3 bases: TGTGCCAGCAGCTTGCTGCGGGACTCCTACAATGAGCAGTTCTTC. Amino acids: CASSLLRDSYNEQFF.

In its sample, this clonotype was seen a few times. The rearrangement uses TRBV9 and TRBJ1-3; 7 nucleotides agree with TRBD1. Per the germline V gene, CDR1 is SGDLS and CDR2 is YYNGEE. Trimming took 4 bases from V and 3 from J; bases not matched to a gene: 10. The CDR3 has 16 residues. The CDR3 spells CASSPQTGRNGNTIYF. The CDR3 nucleotides are TGTGCCAGCAGCCCACAGACAGGGCGAAATGGAAACACCATATATTTT.

There are many counts of this clonotype. The rearrangement links TRBV5-1 to TRBJ2-1; 7 bases are shared with TRBD2. CDR3 length equals 14 residues. The V and J ends lost 1 base and 4 bases, in that order; junction bases with no gene match: 2. Germline V lookup: CDR1 SGHRS, CDR2 YFSETQ. The DNA for the CDR3 is TGCGCCAGCAGCTTGACTAGCGCATACAATGAGCAGTTCTTC. Translating it yields CASSLTSAYNEQFF.

The chain carries TRBV5-1 and TRBJ2-4, with 7 bases identical to TRBD1. In germline, CDR1 is SGHRS, CDR2 YFSETQ. J lost 8 bases, V lost 0 bases, and 5 bases had no gene match. The CDR3 runs 14 residues. CDR3 sequence: CASSLGGGRDIQYF. As DNA, the CDR3 is TGCGCCAGCAGCTTGGGAGGGGGCCGAGACATTCAGTACTTC.

This clonotype was seen many times. The V and J genes are TRBV20-1 and TRBJ2-3; no firm D call. V gave up 1 base and J gave up 5 bases, with 4 bases separating them. Germline CDR1 and CDR2: DFQATT and SNEGSKA (reference sequence). CDR3 length equals 11 residues. The CDR3 here is CSARGGDTQYF. The CDR3 DNA follows: TGCAGTGCTAGAGGTGGAGATACGCAGTATTTT.

This chain uses TRBV11-2 with TRBJ2-5, with D tentatively TRBD1 (5 bases). With 5 bases removed from V and 7 bases from J, the gap between germline ends came to 5 bases. Germline-derived CDR1 and CDR2 are SGHAT and FQNNGV. The CDR3 is 10 residues long. As DNA, the CDR3 is TGTGCCAGCAGCACAGGGACCCAGTACTTC. The encoded protein is CASSTGTQYF.

This clonotype came up many times. This chain uses TRBV20-1 with TRBJ2-3; 10 bases agree with TRBD2. CDR1 DFQATT and CDR2 SNEGSKA come from the germline V gene (reference sequence). V shed 6 bases and J 2 bases; nucleotides not matched to a gene: 2. This CDR3 contains 13 residues. Here the CDR3 reads CSALAGFTDTQYF. The CDR3 nucleotides are TGCAGTGCACTAGCGGGATTCACAGATACGCAGTATTTT.

This chain links TRBV10-3 with TRBJ1-4; possible D gene TRBD1, 6 bases. Trimming left V 11 bases short and J 7 bases short, with 17 bases between. The CDR3 totals 13 residues. Per germline, CDR1 ENHRY and CDR2 SYGVKD. CDR3 bases: TGTGCCTCCCGGGCAGGGGAGGTTGAAAAACTGTTTTTT. Amino acids: CASRAGEVEKLFF.

The table lists this clonotype with a few counts. This rearrangement joins TRBV5-1 to TRBJ2-7, with TRBD1 as a possible D gene (6 bases). The germline gives CDR1 SGHRS, CDR2 YFSETQ. The CDR3 has 15 amino acids. V dropped 3 bases and J dropped 0 bases, with 13 bases sitting between them. CDR3 amino acids: CASSYVGTPSYEQYF. CDR3 nucleotide sequence: TGCGCCAGCAGCTACGTCGGGACACCCTCCTACGAGCAGTACTTC.

This sequence joins TRBV3-1 and TRBJ1-1; TRBD1 aligns across 9 bases. J lost 2 bases, V lost 7 bases, and 5 bases had no gene match. Germline-derived CDR1 and CDR2 are LGHDT and YNNKEL (reference sequence). This CDR3 region has 14 residues. The CDR3: CASTSTGGNTEAFF. As DNA, the CDR3 is TGTGCCAGCACTTCGACAGGGGGAAACACTGAAGCTTTCTTT.

The chain has TRBV2 and TRBJ1-4; D is unresolved. The germline CDR1 and CDR2 sequences are SNHLY and FYNNEI. The ends were cut back, 0 bases at V and 0 bases at J, with 5 bases in the middle. This CDR3 spans 15 amino acids. Here the CDR3 DNA reads TGTGCCAGCAGTGAAGCAACAGCAACTAATGAAAAACTGTTTTTT. This sequence encodes CASSEATATNEKLFF.

On this clonotype: At one end, the junction sequence differs from germline, possibly due to a read error. The V and J genes are TRBV5-1 and TRBJ2-7; tentatively, D is TRBD2 (5 bases). Per germline, CDR1 SGHRS and CDR2 YFSETQ. The CDR3 is 14 residues long. CDR3 residues: CATSDFLSSYEKYF. Here the CDR3 DNA reads TGCGCCACTTCGGACTTCCTGAGCTCCTACGAGAAGTACTTC.

This clonotype was seen a few times. The V call is TRBV7-7, the J call TRBJ1-5; 7 nucleotides agree with TRBD1. CDR1 and CDR2 from the germline V gene are SSHAT and FNYEAQ (reference sequence). After removal of 2 bases from V and 6 bases from J, the junction contained 7 bases not matched to a gene. The CDR3 has 15 residues. CDR3 in amino acids: CASSLPRTGPQPQHF. The CDR3 DNA sequence: TGTGCCAGCAGCTTACCCAGGACAGGTCCTCAGCCCCAGCATTTT.